The 25 T cell receptor beta chains below were found in one sample sequenced in a study of lymphopenia after photon versus proton radiotherapy. Produced via immunoSEQ multiplex PCR; TCRdb's table is partial and in-frame only. The table records about 68,000 clones, roughly 91% of them present only once. The source material was peripheral blood, sampled from a patient treated with photon-based radiotherapy. The receptors originated from a woman in her sixties or seventies with pancreatic cancer.

The chain links TRBV29-1 to TRBJ2-6; D gene uncertain. The CDR3 has 17 residues. Germline CDR1 reads SQVTM; CDR2 reads ANQGSEA. V was trimmed by 4 bases and J by 0 bases, leaving 16 bases between them. The chain's CDR3 is CSVALAGTTSGANVLTF. The DNA for the CDR3 is TGCAGCGTTGCGTTGGCAGGAACGACCTCTGGGGCCAACGTCCTGACTTTC. The whole variable domain, filled in from reference TRBV29-1 and TRBJ2-6, reads SAVISQKPSRDICQRGTSLTIQCQVDSQVTMMFWYRQQPGQSLTLIATANQGSEATYESGFVIDKFPISRPNLTFSTLTVSNMSPEDSSIYLCSVALAGTTSGANVLTFGAGSRLTVL.

V gene TRBV6-1 combines with J gene TRBJ2-2; 11 nucleotides agree with TRBD1. The V gene's germline CDR1 is MNHNS and CDR2 SASEGT. The J segment lost 2 bases and the V segment lost 1 base, leaving 6 bases of the junction unmatched. The CDR3 covers 18 residues. CDR3 sequence: CASSEVWRTGGNTGELFF. Written as DNA, the CDR3 is TGTGCCAGCAGTGAAGTATGGCGGACAGGGGGCAACACCGGGGAGCTGTTTTTT.

The gene calls are TRBV28 and TRBJ1-1; D is undetermined. CDR3 length: 13 amino acids. The germline V and J ends were trimmed by 5 bases and 4 bases, with 11 bases remaining between them. Germline V gene data show CDR1 as MDHEN and CDR2 as SYDVKM. The CDR3 sequence is CASSTRITTEAFF. Written as DNA, the CDR3 is TGTGCCAGCAGTACCAGGATTACCACTGAAGCTTTCTTT.

The chain carries TRBV7-8 and TRBJ2-2; no firm D call. Trimming shortened V by 3 bases and J by 9 bases, and 8 bases separated the two germline ends. The length of the CDR3 is 12 residues. Germline V lookup: CDR1 SGHVS, CDR2 FQNEAQ. CDR3 sequence reads: CASSFRSWELFF. The CDR3 nucleotides read TGTGCCAGCAGCTTTAGGAGCTGGGAGCTGTTTTTT.

This chain connects TRBV5-4 to TRBJ2-2; perhaps TRBD1 as D (6 bases). The CDR3 has 15 amino acids. Per germline, CDR1 SGHNT and CDR2 YYREEE (reference sequence). Deletions cut 3 bases from V and 4 bases from J, with 13 bases between. The CDR3 region has the DNA TGTGCCAGCAGCTACCCAGGGGCGGTCACCGGGGAGCTGTTTTTT. Amino acid sequence: CASSYPGAVTGELFF.

The J gene is TRBJ2-3, the V gene TRBV19; 10 nucleotides align to TRBD2. CDR3 length: 13 residues. Unmatched junction bases numbered 5, after V lost 9 bases and J lost 5 bases. Germline assignment: CDR1 LNHDA and CDR2 SQIVND (reference sequence). DNA for the CDR3: TGTGCCAGCAGAGCGGGAGGGGGAGATACGCAGTATTTT. This translates into CASRAGGGDTQYF.

This chain connects TRBV5-5 to TRBJ2-7; 8 bases agree with TRBD2. CDR3 length equals 13 residues. The junction had 0 bases not matched to a gene; V was cut back by 1 base and J by 3 bases. Germline values: CDR1 SGHKS, CDR2 YYEKEE (reference sequence). The CDR3 region is CASSLREGYEQYF. CDR3 DNA: TGTGCCAGCAGCTTGCGGGAGGGCTACGAGCAGTACTTC.

J is TRBJ1-5 and V is TRBV2; D ambiguous. Trimming took 7 bases from V and 6 from J, leaving 10 bases between them. Germline V gene sequence: CDR1 SNHLY, CDR2 FYNNEI. The CDR3 is 12 amino acids. The CDR3 coding sequence is TGTGCCAGCAATATGGACGTTCAGCCCCAGCATTTT. This gives the protein CASNMDVQPQHF.

Only one count was recorded for this clone. The gene calls are TRBV5-1 and TRBJ1-3, with D unresolved. Looked up from germline, CDR1 is SGHRS and CDR2 is YFSETQ. This CDR3 spans 15 amino acids. Trimming took 4 bases from V and 1 from J, leaving 12 bases between them. The CDR3 here is CASSQDGGSGNTIYF. The CDR3 DNA is TGCGCCAGCAGCCAGGACGGAGGTTCTGGAAACACCATATATTTT. Looking up the rest from reference TRBV5-1 and TRBJ1-3 gives the full variable domain: KAGVTQTPRYLIKTRGQQVTLSCSPISGHRSVSWYQQTPGQGLQFLFEYFSETQRNKGNFPGRFSGRQFSNSRSEMNVSTLELGDSALYLCASSQDGGSGNTIYFGEGSWLTVV.

The rearrangement links TRBV6-5 to TRBJ2-7; 10 nucleotides line up with TRBD2. This CDR3 region has 16 residues. V lost 2 bases and J lost 4; bases outside the gene matches: 8. Germline V CDR1 and CDR2: MNHEY, SVGAGI. The CDR3 nucleotides are TGTGCCAGCAGTTACGTGGTAGCGGGAGGATTTTACGAGCAGTACTTC. Its translation: CASSYVVAGGFYEQYF.

This clone occurred a few times. This rearrangement joins TRBV5-6 to TRBJ2-1, with a possible D match to TRBD2 (6 bases). Germline V CDR1 and CDR2: SGHDT, YYEEEE. The CDR3 has 19 residues. Trimming removed 3 bases at V and 1 base at J, with 23 bases between. CDR3 amino acids: CASSSRDSSNQKSYNEQFF. The CDR3, as DNA: TGTGCCAGCAGCTCCCGGGACTCCTCTAATCAAAAGTCCTACAATGAGCAGTTCTTC.

The CDR3 bases are TGTGCCAGCATGGACGTTGCGGGACGGGATACGCAGTATTTT. The encoded protein is CASMDVAGRDTQYF. The rearrangement joins TRBV27 to TRBJ2-3, with a possible D match to TRBD2 (6 bases). The germline V gene encodes CDR1 MNHEY and CDR2 SMNVEV (reference sequence). This CDR3 comprises 14 residues. V was cut by 7 bases and J by 6 bases, with 17 bases left in between.

Comment on this clone: A read error may account for a junction end that differs from germline. CDR3 coding DNA: TGTGCCTGGAGTGCTGGACGCACAAATACGCAGTATTTT. This encodes CAWSAGRTNTQYF. V gene TRBV30 combines with J gene TRBJ2-3; no reliable D call. The CDR3 has 13 amino acids. Germline V CDR1 and CDR2: GTSNPN, SVGIG (reference sequence).

The chain carries TRBV18 and TRBJ2-2, with TRBD2 as a possible D gene (5 bases). This CDR3 is built from 14 residues. The V gene's germline CDR1 is KGHSH and CDR2 LQKENI. The V end was cut by 2 bases, the J end by 7 bases, with 11 bases between. CDR3 in amino acids: CASSPFSRDGELFF. The CDR3, as DNA: TGTGCCAGCTCACCATTTTCACGGGACGGGGAGCTGTTTTTT.

The chain joins TRBV20-1 to TRBJ2-2, with no clear D. V was clipped by 5 bases and J by 5 bases, with 3 bases between them. The germline V gene has CDR1 DFQATT and CDR2 SNEGSKA (reference sequence). The CDR3 contains 10 residues. CDR3 in DNA: TGCAGTGCTGGAACCGGGGAGCTGTTTTTT. It specifies CSAGTGELFF.

The V and J genes are TRBV2 and TRBJ2-5; 8 positions agree with TRBD1. V was clipped by 4 bases and J by 5 bases; unmatched bases: 3. CDR3 length: 13 residues. Germline loops: CDR1 SNHLY, CDR2 FYNNEI. CDR3 sequence reads: CASSGQGRETQYF. The CDR3 bases are TGTGCCAGCAGTGGACAGGGGAGGGAGACCCAGTACTTC.

This sequence joins TRBV28 and TRBJ2-1, with D maybe TRBD1 (6 bases). There are 13 residues in the CDR3. The V gene's germline CDR1 is MDHEN and CDR2 SYDVKM. V lost 4 bases and J 9 bases, leaving 13 bases between the germline ends. The CDR3 loop reads CASSWGLSSEQFF. Written as DNA, the CDR3 is TGTGCCAGCAGTTGGGGGCTAAGCAGTGAGCAGTTCTTC.

The V call is TRBV23-1, the J call TRBJ2-7; D not resolved. TRBV23-1 is sorted into the ORF group, with uncertain function. V was pared by 0 bases and J by 3 bases, with 3 bases between. This CDR3 has 12 amino acids. CDR3 sequence reads: CASSQSVYEQYF. The CDR3, as DNA: TGCGCCAGCAGTCAATCAGTCTACGAGCAGTACTTC.

This clone was observed once. The J gene is TRBJ2-2, the V gene TRBV12-5; 7 bases map to TRBD2. Germline V gene sequence: CDR1 LGHNT, CDR2 FRNRAP. J gave up 6 bases and V 0 bases, and 7 bases lay outside the gene matches. The CDR3 is made up of 16 amino acids. As DNA, the CDR3 is TGTGCTAGTGGTTTGGTAGTAGGCGGGAGCCCCGGGGAGCTGTTTTTT. It translates to CASGLVVGGSPGELFF.

The chain combines TRBV6-5 with TRBJ2-2, with TRBD1 matching over 8 bases. Germline CDR1 and CDR2: MNHEY and SVGAGI. This CDR3 has 13 residues. Trimming took 5 bases from V and 7 from J; bases not matched to a gene: 3. The CDR3 here is CASSLTGGGELFF. In nucleotides, the CDR3 is TGTGCCAGCAGTCTCACAGGGGGCGGGGAGCTGTTTTTT.

A few counts support this clone. The chain joins TRBV5-5 to TRBJ1-2; a possible D gene is TRBD1 (6 bases). The germline gives CDR1 SGHKS, CDR2 YYEKEE (reference sequence). The CDR3 spans 13 residues. V shed 1 base and J shed 11 bases, with 15 bases lying between them. The CDR3 sequence is CASSLNPDRGYTF. The CDR3 bases are TGTGCCAGCAGCTTGAATCCGGACAGAGGTTACACCTTC.

Comments on this clone: This sample includes further DNA sequences coding for the same CDR3. The chain couples TRBV28 to TRBJ2-7; no definite D call. CDR3 length: 11 residues. The V end lost 6 bases, the J end lost 3 bases, and 6 bases lay between the germline ends. Germline V gives CDR1 MDHEN, CDR2 SYDVKM. CDR3 bases: TGTGCCAGCAGCGGTCTCTACGAGCAGTACTTC. It specifies CASSGLYEQYF. The full variable domain, with the rest looked up from reference TRBV28 and TRBJ2-7, is DVKVTQSSRYLVKRTGEKVFLECVQDMDHENMFWYRQDPGLGLRLIYFSYDVKMKEKGDIPEGYSVSREKKERFSLILESASTNQTSMYLCASSGLYEQYFGPGTRLTVT.

The chain links TRBV4-3 to TRBJ1-4; TRBD1 might be the D (6 bases). CDR1 and CDR2 (germline): LGHNA, YSLEER. The length of the CDR3 is 17 residues. V lost 2 bases to trimming and J lost 3 bases, with 16 bases between them. The CDR3 DNA sequence: TGCGCCAGCAGCCAAAACGCAGGGGCCCGACCTAATGAAAAACTGTTTTTT. Amino acids: CASSQNAGARPNEKLFF.

The chain links TRBV19 to TRBJ1-5; no firm D call. This CDR3 region has 15 residues. Germline V gene data show CDR1 as LNHDA and CDR2 as SQIVND (reference sequence). V shed 0 bases and J shed 11 bases, with 17 bases lying between them. The CDR3: CASSIDRELFPAQHF. The DNA for the CDR3 is TGTGCCAGTAGTATAGACCGGGAACTATTTCCAGCCCAGCATTTT.

This chain uses TRBV7-2 with TRBJ1-4; no reliable D call. The CDR3 sequence is 15 residues long. Trimming shortened V by 0 bases and J by 6 bases, and 11 bases separated the two germline ends. Germline loops: CDR1 SGHTA, CDR2 FQGNSA. CDR3 residues: CASSLARVNDEKLFF. The CDR3 DNA is TGTGCCAGCAGCTTAGCCCGGGTTAATGATGAAAAACTGTTTTTT.